This TCR beta chain emerged from a study of beta chain features in type 1 diabetes. This clone was seen more than once but under ten times. Its matching antigen is unknown. Per the germline V gene, CDR1 is SGHTA and CDR2 is FQGTGA. The J segment lost 5 bases and the V segment lost 4 bases, leaving 9 bases of the junction unmatched. The CDR3 is 15 residues long. Investigators reverse transcribed all isolated RNA, so they sequenced expressed TCRB transcripts. Method: immunoSEQ multiplex PCR; TCRdb's copy keeps in-frame clones and lacks some. This table has about 360,000 clones, 10% to 15% appearing once. Study results and caveats: Researchers reported that naive, central memory and Treg TCRB repertoires appeared more similar in patients than in healthy donors.

Material: naive CD4+ T cells from blood. This chain uses TRBV7-3 with TRBJ1-1, with 8 positions matching TRBD1. The TCR comes from a man between 18 and 35 years old in good health. The CDR3 sequence is CASSSGTGELTEAFF. CDR3 in DNA: TGTGCCAGCAGCTCCGGGACAGGCGAATTGACTGAAGCTTTCTTT.